These 21 T cell receptor beta chains were all obtained from the same sample, sequenced in a study of regulatory T cells in long-lasting Graves disease. TCR beta libraries were built with iRepertoire HTBI primers and Arm-PCR of CDR3 regions. TCRdb reprocessed the multiplex PCR reads with MiXCR, giving one entry per CDR3 protein. The sample contains 450,000 or so distinct CDR3 sequences, about 22% of which appear only once. As to time point: persistent/refractory GD, antithyroid drugs over 5 years with positive TRAb. RNA extracted from PBMCs served as the sequencing template. Sequences were derived from peripheral blood mononuclear cells (PBMCs), sampled when the disease was refractory, from a patient treated with antithyroid drugs. The source of these receptors is a female donor with Graves disease.

This clonotype was observed a few times. The chain uses TRBV13 and TRBJ1-5; the D gene is possibly TRBD1 (5 bases). Trimming pared 2 bases from V and 2 bases from J, leaving 13 bases between. CDR3 length equals 16 residues. The germline V gene encodes CDR1 PRHDT and CDR2 FYEKMQ (reference sequence). The CDR3 sequence is CASSLRAGGGNQPQHF. The CDR3 DNA reads TGTGCCAGCAGCTTAAGGGCCGGAGGGGGCAATCAGCCCCAGCATTTT.

This chain uses TRBV20-1 with TRBJ2-7; 7 bases fit TRBD1. This CDR3 comprises 15 residues. The trim removed 5 bases at V and 0 bases at J, leaving 10 bases unmatched. Germline CDR1 and CDR2: DFQATT and SNEGSKA (reference sequence). CDR3 residues: CSALSPGQSSYEQYF. The CDR3 DNA is TGCAGTGCTTTGTCCCCGGGACAGAGCTCCTACGAGCAGTACTTC.

This chain connects TRBV29-1 to TRBJ1-2, with D possibly being TRBD1 (6 bases). Trimming cost V 7 bases and J 1 base, with 10 bases left between them. The CDR3 is made up of 12 amino acids. Germline loops: CDR1 SQVTM, CDR2 ANQGSEA. CDR3 protein: CSAGGGNYGYTF. CDR3 in DNA: TGCAGCGCCGGGGGCGGTAACTATGGCTACACCTTC.

About this clonotype itself: The final CDR3 position lacks the conserved phenylalanine or tryptophan, pointing to a likely read error. The J gene is TRBJ1-1, the V gene TRBV6-4, with TRBD1 matching 7 bases. The CDR3 is 15 residues long. Germline V CDR1 and CDR2: MRHNA, SNTAGT. The chain's CDR3 is CASSQFGTANTEAFL. DNA for the CDR3: TGTGCTAGCAGCCAATTCGGGACAGCGAACACTGAAGCTTTCCTT.

This clonotype was recorded at least ten times. V is TRBV28 and J is TRBJ2-2; D uncertain. The CDR3 has 13 amino acids. The germline V and J ends were trimmed by 7 bases and 2 bases, with 8 bases remaining between them. CDR1 and CDR2 (germline): MDHEN, SYDVKM. The CDR3 nucleotides read TGTGCCAGCACCAGCCTTAACACCGGGGAGCTGTTTTTT. The encoded protein is CASTSLNTGELFF.

The CDR3 here is CASSLRPGHPNYEQYF. In nucleotides, the CDR3 is TGTGCCAGTAGTCTCCGCCCGGGACATCCTAACTACGAGCAGTACTTC. The V gene is TRBV19, the J gene TRBJ2-7; D possibly corresponds to TRBD1 (6 bases). Germline CDR1 is LNHDA and CDR2 is SQIVND (reference sequence). The length of the CDR3 is 16 residues. Trimming took 5 bases from V and 3 from J, leaving 20 bases between them.

For the CDR3, the DNA is TGTGCCAGCTCCTACACCCGACAGGGAAGAACCGGGGAGCTGTTTTTT. Protein product: CASSYTRQGRTGELFF. J is TRBJ2-2 and V is TRBV25-1; the match to TRBD1 covers 7 bases. The CDR3 is 16 residues long. Germline-derived CDR1 and CDR2 are MGHDK and SYGVNS. The ends lost 8 bases at V and 5 bases at J; junction bases unmatched: 14.

This clonotype was found a few times. One junction end does not reproduce the germline sequence, and a read error may be involved. This sequence joins TRBV6-1 and TRBJ1-4; D perhaps matches TRBD1 (5 bases). Germline V gene sequence: CDR1 MNHNS, CDR2 SASEGT. CDR3 size: 10 residues. The CDR3 loop is CASGYRDLLF. The DNA of the CDR3 is TGTGCCAGCGGCTACCGGGACCTCCTTTTT.

This clonotype was picked up a small number of times. This CDR3 reads CASSSESDTQYF. The CDR3 DNA reads as TGTGCCAGCAGTTCTGAAAGTGATACGCAGTATTTT. The chain has TRBV12-3 or TRBV12-4 and TRBJ2-3, with D unresolved. V shed 4 bases and J shed 6 bases, with 8 bases lying between them. This CDR3 is built from 12 residues.

The chain is built from TRBV6-1 and TRBJ2-5; a weak D match, TRBD1 (5 bases). CDR1 is MNHNS, CDR2 SASEGT, per germline. The CDR3 runs to 15 residues. Trimming removed 6 bases from V and 5 bases from J, with 19 bases in between. The CDR3 nucleotides are TGTGCCAGCAGCGTAGCAAGCAGGGTATGGGAGACCCAGTACTTC. It is translated as CASSVASRVWETQYF.

At least ten counts were recorded for this clonotype. The chain carries TRBV11-2 and TRBJ2-3; D remains unclear. The V gene's germline CDR1 is SGHAT and CDR2 FQNNGV. CDR3 size: 11 residues. V was shortened by 5 bases and J by 11 bases, with 11 bases between the two germline ends. This chain's CDR3 is CASSPQDGQYF. The CDR3, as DNA: TGTGCCAGCAGCCCCCAGGACGGGCAGTATTTT.

The chain couples TRBV30 to TRBJ1-1, with a possible D match to TRBD1 (5 bases). Germline CDR1 and CDR2: GTSNPN and SVGIG (reference sequence). The V end lost 1 base, the J end lost 4 bases, and 10 bases lay between the germline ends. The CDR3 extends over 13 amino acids. CDR3: CAWSGGVGTEAFF. The CDR3 region has the DNA TGTGCCTGGAGTGGGGGGGTCGGCACTGAAGCTTTCTTT.

The V gene is TRBV11-3, the J gene TRBJ2-3; 8 bases match TRBD2. The CDR3 has 14 residues. The germline V gene encodes CDR1 SGHNT and CDR2 YENEEA. V gave up 8 bases and J gave up 4 bases; unmatched junction bases: 8. CDR3 DNA sequence: TGTGCCAGCTCCCAACGGGGGGGGGCAGATACGCAGTATTTT. It specifies CASSQRGGADTQYF.

This clonotype came up many times. J is TRBJ1-2 and V is TRBV11-2; D uncertain. Germline CDR1 is SGHAT and CDR2 is FQNNGV. V lost 0 bases, J lost 8 bases, and 7 bases lay in between. CDR3 length: 12 amino acids. CDR3 amino acids: CASSLDRSGYTF. The CDR3 DNA is TGTGCCAGCAGCTTAGACAGATCAGGCTACACCTTC.

This clonotype was counted at least ten times. The chain is built from TRBV12-3 or TRBV12-4 and TRBJ1-1; D is undetermined. The V end lost 10 bases, the J end lost 3 bases, and 15 bases lay between the germline ends. The CDR3 totals 13 residues. CDR3 amino acids: CATKVGRDTEAFF. DNA of the CDR3: TGTGCCACCAAGGTGGGGAGGGACACTGAAGCTTTCTTT.

This chain links TRBV4-3 with TRBJ2-7; no reliable D call. The germline V and J ends were trimmed by 0 bases and 6 bases, with 9 bases remaining between them. CDR1 and CDR2 from the germline V gene are LGHNA and YSLEER. The CDR3 loop spans 13 amino acids. CDR3 protein: CASSQDLASEQYF. In DNA, the CDR3 is TGCGCCAGCAGCCAAGATCTTGCTTCCGAGCAGTACTTC.

This clonotype has ten or more counts. The CDR3, as DNA: TGTGCCAGCAGTTTCGGCAACGAGCAGTACTTC. Translating gives CASSFGNEQYF. This chain uses TRBV28 with TRBJ2-7, with D hard to call. The CDR3 loop spans 11 amino acids. Germline CDR1 and CDR2: MDHEN and SYDVKM. V lost 3 bases to trimming and J lost 5 bases, with 5 bases between them. Complete variable domain (other parts from reference TRBV28 and TRBJ2-7): DVKVTQSSRYLVKRTGEKVFLECVQDMDHENMFWYRQDPGLGLRLIYFSYDVKMKEKGDIPEGYSVSREKKERFSLILESASTNQTSMYLCASSFGNEQYFGPGTRLTVT.

The rearrangement joins TRBV4-1 to TRBJ1-6; possibly TRBD1 for D (5 bases). The CDR3 consists of 16 residues. Trimming removed 3 bases from V and 8 bases from J, with 17 bases in between. Per germline, CDR1 MGHRA and CDR2 YSYEKL. The CDR3 sequence is CASSHGEGRSDSPLHF. As DNA, the CDR3 is TGCGCCAGCAGCCACGGGGAGGGGAGGTCCGATTCACCCCTCCACTTT.

With regard to this clonotype: A read error may account for a junction end that differs from germline. This chain joins TRBV5-4 and TRBJ2-7; D is perhaps TRBD1 (6 bases). The CDR3 totals 16 residues. Germline CDR1 SGHNT, CDR2 YYREEE (reference sequence). CDR3 bases: TGTGCCAACAGCAGGGGTCGAGGTAAACGCCACTACGAGCAGTACTTC. Encoded protein: CANSRGRGKRHYEQYF.

There are a few counts of this clonotype. This chain joins TRBV30 and TRBJ1-6, with D uncertain. The germline V gene encodes CDR1 GTSNPN and CDR2 SVGIG (reference sequence). The CDR3 covers 13 residues. V was cut by 6 bases and J by 0 bases, with 6 bases left in between. The CDR3 spells CACESSYNSPLHF. Here the CDR3 DNA reads TGTGCCTGCGAGAGCTCCTATAATTCACCCCTCCACTTT. The entire variable domain, with the rest obtained from reference TRBV30 and TRBJ1-6, is as follows: SQTIHQWPATLVQPVGSPLSLECTVEGTSNPNLYWYRQAAGRGLQLLFYSVGIGQISSEVPQNLSASRPQDRQFILSSKKLLLSDSGFYLCACESSYNSPLHFGNGTRLTVT.

This clonotype was found many times. This chain joins TRBV12-3 or TRBV12-4 and TRBJ2-3; D may be TRBD2 (6 bases). The CDR3 consists of 15 residues. Trimming pared 3 bases from V and 0 bases from J, leaving 10 bases between. The DNA for the CDR3 is TGTGCCAGCAGTTTGGGGCTAGCGAGCACAGATACGCAGTATTTT. It specifies CASSLGLASTDTQYF.